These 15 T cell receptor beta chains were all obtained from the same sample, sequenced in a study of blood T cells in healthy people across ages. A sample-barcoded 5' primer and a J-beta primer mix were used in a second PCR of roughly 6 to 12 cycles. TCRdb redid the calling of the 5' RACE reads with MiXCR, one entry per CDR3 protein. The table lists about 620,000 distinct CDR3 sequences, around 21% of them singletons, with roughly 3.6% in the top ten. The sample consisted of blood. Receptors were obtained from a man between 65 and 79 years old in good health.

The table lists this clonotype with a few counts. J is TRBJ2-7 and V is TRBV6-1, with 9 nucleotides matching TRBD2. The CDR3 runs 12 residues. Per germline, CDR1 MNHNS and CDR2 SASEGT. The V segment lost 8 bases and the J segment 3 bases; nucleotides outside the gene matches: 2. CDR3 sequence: CASETSGYEQYF. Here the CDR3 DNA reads TGTGCCAGCGAGACTAGCGGCTACGAGCAGTACTTC.

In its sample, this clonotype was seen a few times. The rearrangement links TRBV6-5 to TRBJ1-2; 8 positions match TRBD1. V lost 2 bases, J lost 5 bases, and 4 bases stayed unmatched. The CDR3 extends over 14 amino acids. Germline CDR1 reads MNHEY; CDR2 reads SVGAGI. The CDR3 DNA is TGTGCCAGCAGTTACAACAGGGGGGGGTATGGCTACACCTTC. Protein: CASSYNRGGYGYTF.

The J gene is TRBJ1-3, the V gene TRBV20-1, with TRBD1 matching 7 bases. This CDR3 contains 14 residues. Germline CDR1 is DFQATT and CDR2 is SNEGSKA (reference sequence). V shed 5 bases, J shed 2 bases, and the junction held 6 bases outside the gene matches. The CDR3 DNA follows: TGCAGTGCTCAGGAGGGGGCAGCTGGAAACACCATATATTTT. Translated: CSAQEGAAGNTIYF.

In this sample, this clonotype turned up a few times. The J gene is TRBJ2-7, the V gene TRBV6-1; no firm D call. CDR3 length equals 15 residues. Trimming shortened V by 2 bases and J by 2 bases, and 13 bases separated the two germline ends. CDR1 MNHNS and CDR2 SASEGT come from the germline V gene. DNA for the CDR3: TGTGCCAGCAGTGAAACATGGCCAGCCACCTACGAGCAGTACTTC. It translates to CASSETWPATYEQYF.

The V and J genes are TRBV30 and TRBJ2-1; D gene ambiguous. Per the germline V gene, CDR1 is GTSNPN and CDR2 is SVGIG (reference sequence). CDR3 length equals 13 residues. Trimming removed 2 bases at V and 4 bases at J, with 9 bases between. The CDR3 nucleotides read TGTGCCTGGAGTCTTTTACAATACAATGAGCAGTTCTTC. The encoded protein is CAWSLLQYNEQFF.

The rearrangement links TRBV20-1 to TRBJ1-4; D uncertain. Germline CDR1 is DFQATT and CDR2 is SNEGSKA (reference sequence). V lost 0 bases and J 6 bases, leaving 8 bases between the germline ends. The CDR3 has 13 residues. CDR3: CSAREDGYEKLFF. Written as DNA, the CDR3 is TGCAGTGCTAGAGAGGATGGATATGAAAAACTGTTTTTT.

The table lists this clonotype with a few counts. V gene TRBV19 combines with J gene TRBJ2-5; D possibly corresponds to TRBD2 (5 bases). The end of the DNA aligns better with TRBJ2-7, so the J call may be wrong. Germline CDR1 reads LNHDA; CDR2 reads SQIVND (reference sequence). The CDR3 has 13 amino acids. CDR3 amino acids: CASSISTGGEQYF. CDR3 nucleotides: TGTGCCAGTAGTATCTCGACCGGAGGCGAGCAGTACTTC.

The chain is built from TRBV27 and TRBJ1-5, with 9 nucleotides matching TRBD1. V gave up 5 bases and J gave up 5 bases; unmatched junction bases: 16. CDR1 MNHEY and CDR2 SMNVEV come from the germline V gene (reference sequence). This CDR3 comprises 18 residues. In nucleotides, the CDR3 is TGTGCCAGCAGTCCGAAAACAGGGGGCTCCGACCTGTATCAGCCCCAGCATTTT. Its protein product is CASSPKTGGSDLYQPQHF.

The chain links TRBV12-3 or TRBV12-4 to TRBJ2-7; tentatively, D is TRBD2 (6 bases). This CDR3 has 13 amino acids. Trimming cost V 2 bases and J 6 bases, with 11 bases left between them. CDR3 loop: CASSLSREAEQYF. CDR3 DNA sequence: TGTGCCAGCAGTTTAAGCAGGGAGGCCGAGCAGTACTTC.

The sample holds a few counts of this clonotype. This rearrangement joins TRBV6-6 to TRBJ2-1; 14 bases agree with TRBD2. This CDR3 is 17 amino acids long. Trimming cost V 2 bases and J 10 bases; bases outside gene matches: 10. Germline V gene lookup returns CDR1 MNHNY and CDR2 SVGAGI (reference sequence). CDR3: CASSYPVGTSGSWEQFF. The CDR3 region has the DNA TGTGCCAGCAGTTACCCAGTTGGGACTAGCGGGAGTTGGGAGCAGTTCTTC.

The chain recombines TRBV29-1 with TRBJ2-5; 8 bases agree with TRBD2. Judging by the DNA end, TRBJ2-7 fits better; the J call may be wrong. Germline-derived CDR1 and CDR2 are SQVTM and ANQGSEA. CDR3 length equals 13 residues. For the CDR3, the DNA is TGCAGCGTTGTTCCTAGCGGGCATTACGAGCAGTACTTC. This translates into CSVVPSGHYEQYF.

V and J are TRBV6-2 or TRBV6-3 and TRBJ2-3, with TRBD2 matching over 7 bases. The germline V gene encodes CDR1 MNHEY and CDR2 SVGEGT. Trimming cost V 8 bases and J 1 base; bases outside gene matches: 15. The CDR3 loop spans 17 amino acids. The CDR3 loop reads CASRAIAGPPGTDTQYF. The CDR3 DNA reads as TGTGCCAGCCGCGCGATAGCGGGCCCACCAGGCACAGATACGCAGTATTTT.

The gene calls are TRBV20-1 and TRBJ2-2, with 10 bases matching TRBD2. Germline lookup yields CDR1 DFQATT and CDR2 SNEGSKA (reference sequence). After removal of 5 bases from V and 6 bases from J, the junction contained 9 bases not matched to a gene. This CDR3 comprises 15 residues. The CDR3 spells CSAATGTSDSGELFF. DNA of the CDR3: TGCAGTGCTGCCACCGGGACTAGCGACTCCGGGGAGCTGTTTTTT.

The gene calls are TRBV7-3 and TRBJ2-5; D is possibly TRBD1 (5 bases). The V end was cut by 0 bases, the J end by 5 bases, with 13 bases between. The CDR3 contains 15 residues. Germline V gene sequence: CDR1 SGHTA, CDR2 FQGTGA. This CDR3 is CASSLTGSPGETQYF. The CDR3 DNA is TGTGCCAGCAGCTTAACGGGTTCCCCAGGGGAGACCCAGTACTTC.

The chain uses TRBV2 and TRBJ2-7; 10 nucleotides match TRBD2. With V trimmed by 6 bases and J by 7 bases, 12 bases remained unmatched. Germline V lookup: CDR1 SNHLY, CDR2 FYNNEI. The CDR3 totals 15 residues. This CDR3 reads CASSLAGVGSGEQYF. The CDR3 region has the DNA TGTGCCAGCAGCCTAGCGGGAGTAGGTTCGGGAGAGCAGTACTTC.